This is a list of T cell receptor beta chains from one sample in a study of vaccination and CD4 T cells after COVID-19. TCRdb used MiXCR to reprocess the PCR reads, holding one entry per CDR3 protein. The sample shows some 9,200 distinct CDR3 sequences, about 43% of them seen only once. Their target antigens are unknown. Sequencing was performed on CD4+ T cells from blood, cultured in vitro. The source of these receptors is a human donor in good health. Both conserved end residues are part of each CDR3. The order of the fields is CDR3 protein, CDR3 DNA, V gene, clone size, J gene, D gene. The D gene is left open where the match is weak. Size is omitted from some rows. Given values are once, few, many or a class for expanded clones.

cdr3_aa: CASSGLAGGISETQYF
cdr3_nt: TGTGCCAGCAGTGGACTAGCGGGAGGAATATCAGAGACCCAGTACTTC
v_call: TRBV7-2
clone_size: few
j_call: TRBJ2-5
d_call: TRBD2

cdr3_aa: CAWTLGQNSNQPQHF
cdr3_nt: TGTGCCTGGACCCTGGGACAGAATAGCAATCAGCCCCAGCATTTT
v_call: TRBV30
clone_size: NA
j_call: TRBJ1-5
d_call: TRBD1

cdr3_aa: CASSPRDLGYTF
cdr3_nt: TGTGCCAGCAGCCCTAGGGACCTTGGCTACACCTTC
v_call: TRBV6-2/TRBV6-3
clone_size: NA
j_call: TRBJ1-2
d_call: NA

cdr3_aa: CSARGVYDRGEQYF
cdr3_nt: TGCAGTGCCCGGGGGGTTTACGACCGGGGCGAGCAGTACTTC
v_call: TRBV20-1
clone_size: NA
j_call: TRBJ2-7
d_call: TRBD2

cdr3_aa: CSARGDSAYEQYF
cdr3_nt: TGCAGTGCTAGAGGAGACAGTGCCTACGAGCAGTACTTC
v_call: TRBV20-1
clone_size: few
j_call: TRBJ2-7
d_call: NA

cdr3_aa: CASSEMVTGQLTYEQYF
cdr3_nt: TGTGCCAGCAGTGAAATGGTGACAGGACAACTAACCTACGAGCAGTACTTC
v_call: TRBV2
clone_size: NA
j_call: TRBJ2-7
d_call: NA

cdr3_aa: CASSPAGWEGNEQYF
cdr3_nt: TGTGCCAGCAGTCCGGCGGGTTGGGAGGGTAACGAGCAGTACTTC
v_call: TRBV28
clone_size: NA
j_call: TRBJ2-7
d_call: TRBD2

cdr3_aa: CASSLLTENTGELFF
cdr3_nt: TGTGCCAGCAGCTTGTTGACGGAGAACACCGGGGAGCTGTTTTTT
v_call: TRBV5-8
clone_size: NA
j_call: TRBJ2-2
d_call: NA

cdr3_aa: CSAPSAGGADTQYF
cdr3_nt: TGCAGTGCTCCCTCCGCGGGGGGGGCAGATACGCAGTATTTT
v_call: TRBV20-1
clone_size: few
j_call: TRBJ2-3
d_call: TRBD2

cdr3_aa: CASSLSNSYEQYF
cdr3_nt: TGTGCCAGCAGCTTATCGAACTCCTACGAGCAGTACTTC
v_call: TRBV7-8
clone_size: NA
j_call: TRBJ2-7
d_call: NA

cdr3_aa: CASNPMGGPETQYF
cdr3_nt: TGTGCCAGCAACCCGATGGGGGGTCCGGAGACCCAGTACTTC
v_call: TRBV11-2
clone_size: few
j_call: TRBJ2-5
d_call: NA

cdr3_aa: CASGTTGAYNSPLHF
cdr3_nt: TGTGCCAGCGGAACGACAGGGGCCTATAATTCACCCCTCCACTTT
v_call: TRBV27
clone_size: few
j_call: TRBJ1-6
d_call: TRBD1

cdr3_aa: CASRSTGGPYEQYF
cdr3_nt: TGTGCCAGCCGGTCAACCGGGGGGCCCTACGAGCAGTACTTC
v_call: TRBV6-2/TRBV6-3
clone_size: few
j_call: TRBJ2-7
d_call: NA

cdr3_aa: CASSLRDTQYF
cdr3_nt: TGTGCCAGCAGCTTGCGAGATACGCAGTATTTT
v_call: TRBV7-9
clone_size: NA
j_call: TRBJ2-3
d_call: NA

cdr3_aa: CASSYMEREVYNEQFF
cdr3_nt: TGTGCCAGCAGCTACATGGAGCGGGAGGTATACAATGAGCAGTTCTTC
v_call: TRBV6-5
clone_size: NA
j_call: TRBJ2-1
d_call: TRBD2

cdr3_aa: CASSWDRGETQYF
cdr3_nt: TGTGCCAGCAGCTGGGACAGGGGAGAGACCCAGTACTTC
v_call: TRBV5-4
clone_size: NA
j_call: TRBJ2-5
d_call: TRBD1

cdr3_aa: CASPTNPLIYNEQFF
cdr3_nt: TGTGCCAGTCCAACCAACCCGCTGATCTACAATGAGCAGTTCTTC
v_call: TRBV2
clone_size: NA
j_call: TRBJ2-1
d_call: NA